Listed below are T cell receptor beta chains from one sample, sequenced in a study of blood T cell repertoires in COVID-19. Data came from immunoSEQ multiplex PCR; TCRdb stores just in-frame clones and leaves some out. The sample lists 200,000 to 250,000 clones, 80% to 90% occurring once. The sample was peripheral blood. These receptors were obtained from an elderly woman with active or convalescent COVID-19. CDR3s include the opening cysteine and the closing phenylalanine or tryptophan. A D gene is named only where the DNA matches it firmly. Not every row has a clone size; where given, it reads once, few, many or a size class.

d_call clone_size j_call v_call cdr3_nt cdr3_aa
TRBD1 NA TRBJ1-1 TRBV4-1 TGCGCCAGCAGCCCCATACTCAGGGGGCTCAAGACTGAAGCTTTCTTT CASSPILRGLKTEAFF
TRBD2 NA TRBJ2-5 TRBV4-3 TGCGCCAGCAGCCAAGATGGGGGGGGTGGAGAGACCCAGTACTTC CASSQDGGGGETQYF
NA NA TRBJ2-1 TRBV27 TGTGCCAGCAGTTTGGCAAAGGGGAATGAGCAGTTCTTC CASSLAKGNEQFF
NA NA TRBJ1-2 TRBV10-3 TGTGCCATCAGTGAGCCCCTGGCGGGGTTTCCAGCTGGCTACACCTTC CAISEPLAGFPAGYTF
NA NA TRBJ1-1 TRBV5-4 TGTGCCAGCAGCTTAGTTGTCAGGGGGAACACTGAAGCTTTCTTT CASSLVVRGNTEAFF
TRBD1 once TRBJ2-1 TRBV28 TGTGCCAGCAGAGGGACAGGGGGGCCCAATGAGCAGTTCTTC CASRGTGGPNEQFF
NA NA TRBJ1-6 TRBV5-8 TGTGCCAGCAGCTTTTCGGCGGTTAATTCACCCCTCCACTTT CASSFSAVNSPLHF
NA NA TRBJ1-1 TRBV4-1 TGCGCCAGCAGCCAAGTACTGACAGCAAATGAAGCTTTCTTT CASSQVLTANEAFF
TRBD1 once TRBJ2-2 TRBV27 TGTGCCAGCAGTTGGGGACAGGGAGGGACCGGGGAGCTGTTTTTT CASSWGQGGTGELFF
NA NA TRBJ1-1 TRBV15 TGTGCCACCGGGAGGGGGGGGTCGACTGAAGCTTTCTTT CATGRGGSTEAFF
NA NA TRBJ2-1 TRBV19 TGTGCCAGTAGTGCCGACCCTGGACAGTTAAGCTCCTACAATGAGCAGTTCTTC CASSADPGQLSSYNEQFF
TRBD2 NA TRBJ2-1 TRBV6-5 TGTGCCAGCAGAACAAGCGGGGGGGTGTTGAATGAGCAGTTCTTC CASRTSGGVLNEQFF
NA once TRBJ1-1 TRBV12-3/TRBV12-4 TGTGCCAGCAGCCTTCGTAACACTGAAGCTTTCTTT CASSLRNTEAFF
TRBD2 NA TRBJ2-7 TRBV5-1 TGCGCCAGCAGACCCGGGACTAGCATGGACGAGCAGTACTTC CASRPGTSMDEQYF
NA NA TRBJ2-3 TRBV6-2/TRBV6-3 TGTGCCAGCAGTTACCGAGATACGCAGTATTTT CASSYRDTQYF
TRBD1 NA TRBJ1-2 TRBV2 TGTGCCAGCAGCCCGACAGGGGATGGCTATGGCTACACCTTC CASSPTGDGYGYTF
TRBD2 NA TRBJ2-1 TRBV27 TGTGCCAGCAGTAGGCCTAGCGGGGGGGATTTCAATGAGCAGTTCTTC CASSRPSGGDFNEQFF
TRBD2 NA TRBJ2-2 TRBV4-1 TGCGCCAGCAGCCAAGACTCCATTATGGGGGGGAAGAGCGGGGAGCTGTTTTTT CASSQDSIMGGKSGELFF
NA NA TRBJ1-5 TRBV10-3 TGTGCCATCAGCAGGGATCCCAGCAATCAGCCCCAGCATTTT CAISRDPSNQPQHF
NA NA TRBJ1-2 TRBV5-4 TGTGCCAGCAGCTACCTGGCACGCGGGAATGGCTACACCTTC CASSYLARGNGYTF
NA NA TRBJ2-5 TRBV27 TGTGCCAGCCCAAAAACAGGCAAGTACTTC CASPKTGKYF
NA NA TRBJ2-1 TRBV24-1 TGTGCCACCAGTGATGAGGACAGCTACAATGAGCAGTTCTTC CATSDEDSYNEQFF
NA NA TRBJ2-3 TRBV7-3 TGTGCCAGCAGCATCCGGGGGGCCCTCACAGATACGCAGTATTTT CASSIRGALTDTQYF
TRBD1 once TRBJ2-2 TRBV19 TGTGCCAGTAGTATAGATGGGACAGGGGCTTATACCGGGGAGCTGTTTTTT CASSIDGTGAYTGELFF
NA NA TRBJ2-5 TRBV10-3 TGTGCCATCATGGGTGAAGCAGGGTGGAAGACCCAGTACTTC CAIMGEAGWKTQYF
TRBD2 NA TRBJ2-2 TRBV25-1 TGTGCCAGCAGTGAAACCAGCGGGGGGACCGGGGAGCTGTTTTTT CASSETSGGTGELFF
TRBD1 NA TRBJ2-7 TRBV7-3 TGTGCCAGCAGCTTAACCGGGTCAGGGGGCCACGAGCAGTACTTC CASSLTGSGGHEQYF
NA NA TRBJ1-5 TRBV6-5 TGTGCCAGCAGTTACTCCGGGTTTAGCAATCAGCCCCAGCATTTT CASSYSGFSNQPQHF
NA NA TRBJ1-2 TRBV27 TGTGCCAGCAGTTCCACGGACCCAGGGCGAGGCTACACCTTC CASSSTDPGRGYTF
NA NA TRBJ2-3 TRBV5-1 TGCGCCAGCAGCAGATCAGGGCCCAGCACAGATACGCAGTATTTT CASSRSGPSTDTQYF
TRBD1 NA TRBJ1-2 TRBV11-3 TGTGCCAGCAGCTCGCGGACAGGGCTGGGCTACACCTTC CASSSRTGLGYTF
NA NA TRBJ2-5 TRBV6-6 TGTGCCAGCAGTTACAAGTCACAGGGAAGCGAGACCCAGTACTTC CASSYKSQGSETQYF
TRBD1 NA TRBJ2-7 TRBV5-6 TGTGCCAGCAGCCGCTGGGACAGGGGTTACTACGAGCAGTACTTC CASSRWDRGYYEQYF
NA NA TRBJ2-7 TRBV28 TGTGCCAGCAGCCTCCCTTCAGGACAGACCTACGAGCAGTACTTC CASSLPSGQTYEQYF
NA few TRBJ1-5 TRBV19 TGTGCCAGTAGTACACCAGGGTCCGGACAGCCCCAGCATTTT CASSTPGSGQPQHF
NA NA TRBJ2-7 TRBV2 TGTGCCAGCCAAGTAGCTCTCGAGCAGTACTTC CASQVALEQYF
NA NA TRBJ2-1 TRBV5-5 TGTGCCAGCAGCTTGTTACAGGGCAGATTTGCGCAGTTCTTC CASSLLQGRFAQFF
NA NA TRBJ2-6 TRBV10-3 TGTGCCATCAGTGAGCCATGGACTATTTCCAGCTCTGGGGCCAACGTCCTGACTTTC CAISEPWTISSSGANVLTF
NA NA TRBJ1-1 TRBV29-1 TGCAGCGTGGCTAGATCGAACACTGAAGCTTTCTTT CSVARSNTEAFF
TRBD2 NA TRBJ2-5 TRBV5-1 TGCGCCAGTGGGGGGCCTAGCGGGGGCCTCCAAGAGACCCAGTACTTC CASGGPSGGLQETQYF
TRBD2 NA TRBJ2-3 TRBV11-3 TGTGCCAGCAGCCCGAGGACTAGCGGGACTACAGATACGCAGTATTTT CASSPRTSGTTDTQYF
TRBD1 NA TRBJ2-5 TRBV7-3 TGTGCCAGCAGCTTAACTGGGACAGGGGGCGCCGGAAAGACCCAGTACTTC CASSLTGTGGAGKTQYF
NA NA TRBJ1-5 TRBV27 TGTGCCAGCAGTCCCCACGTAGGGGGGGTCGGGCAGCCCCAGCATTTT CASSPHVGGVGQPQHF
TRBD1 NA TRBJ1-3 TRBV6-6 TGTGCCAGCAGCTCCCCAAGGACAGGGGGCGGAAACACCATATATTTT CASSSPRTGGGNTIYF
TRBD1 once TRBJ1-2 TRBV5-6 TGTGCCAGCAGCTTGGCTCAGGGGGCGCGATATGGCTACACCTTC CASSLAQGARYGYTF
NA NA TRBJ1-6 TRBV5-1 TGCGCCAGCAGCGAGGGTTATAATTCACCCCTCCACTTT CASSEGYNSPLHF
NA NA TRBJ2-1 TRBV9 TGTGCCAGCAGCGATAGCGGCCACCGAGTTAGTGAGCAGTTCTTC CASSDSGHRVSEQFF
TRBD1 few TRBJ2-3 TRBV4-3 TGCGCCAGCAGCCAAGAGGGGACAGGGGTGGCAGATACGCAGTATTTT CASSQEGTGVADTQYF
TRBD2 NA TRBJ2-1 TRBV5-4 TGTGCCAGCAGCTTGGGAGGGGTTGGGGAGGGATCCAATGAGCAGTTCTTC CASSLGGVGEGSNEQFF
TRBD1 once TRBJ2-1 TRBV7-7 TGTGCTAGCAGCCCCACAGGGGTACCCTACAATGAGCAGTTCTTC CASSPTGVPYNEQFF
NA NA TRBJ2-3 TRBV15 TGTGCCACCAATCGGGGAACTAGTAAGGCAGATACGCAGTATTTT CATNRGTSKADTQYF
NA NA TRBJ2-2 TRBV5-1 TGCGCCAGCAGCTTGGAGCGGACGAACACCGGGGAGCTGTTTTTT CASSLERTNTGELFF
NA once TRBJ2-2 TRBV5-1 TGCGCCAGCAGCTCACCGGGATCCCCGGGCGGGGAGCTGTTTTTT CASSSPGSPGGELFF
TRBD1 NA TRBJ2-7 TRBV5-1 TGCGCCAGCAGTCAGGACAGGGTTGAGGGCGAGCAGTACTTC CASSQDRVEGEQYF
NA NA TRBJ1-1 TRBV5-1 TGCGCCAGCAGCTTGGGTCCCCAGGGAGGGAACACTGAAGCTTTCTTT CASSLGPQGGNTEAFF
NA once TRBJ1-2 TRBV9 TGTGCCAGCAGCGTGGGAGAGGCTGGGGGCTACACCTTC CASSVGEAGGYTF
NA NA TRBJ2-7 TRBV6-5 TGTGCCAGCAGGGACACCACCTACGAGCAGTACTTC CASRDTTYEQYF